A selection of T cell receptor beta chains follows, all from one sample in a study of CD8 T cells in Susac syndrome. TCRdb redid the calling of the immunoSEQ multiplex PCR reads with MiXCR, one entry per CDR3 protein. The sample contains around 110,000 distinct CDR3 sequences, roughly 95% of which appear only once. Sequences were obtained from CD4+ T cells from PBMCs. Every receptor here comes from a human donor with Susac syndrome. Each CDR3 is given with its conserved first and last residue. D genes are given only for firm matches. Not all rows give a size; the values are once, few, many and, for expanded clones, a class.

V	size	D	J	DNA	CDR3
TRBV29-1	NA	NA	TRBJ1-1	TGCAGCGTTACGGGACTGAGAATGAACACTGAAGCTTTCTTT	CSVTGLRMNTEAFF
TRBV24-1	NA	NA	TRBJ1-2	TGTGCCACCAGGGACAGAACTGTGGATGGCTACACCTTC	CATRDRTVDGYTF
TRBV6-6	NA	TRBD1	TRBJ2-2	TGTGCCAGCAGTTCGACAGGGAGAACCGGGGAGCTGTTTTTT	CASSSTGRTGELFF
TRBV19	NA	TRBD1	TRBJ2-7	TGTGCCAGTAGTCCCCGACAGGGTTTCTCCACCTACGAGCAGTACTTC	CASSPRQGFSTYEQYF
TRBV28	NA	NA	TRBJ2-3	TGTGCCAGCAGTTTCCCGGGGTCAGATACGCAGTATTTT	CASSFPGSDTQYF
TRBV23-1	once	TRBD1	TRBJ2-7	TGCGCCAGCAGTCAAGGGACAGGGGTGTCCTACGAGCAGTACTTC	CASSQGTGVSYEQYF
TRBV24-1	NA	NA	TRBJ1-5	TGTGCCACCAGTGTCGGGGATCAGCCCCAGCATTTT	CATSVGDQPQHF
TRBV20-1	NA	NA	TRBJ2-2	TGCAGTGCTAGAAGGGGGATTGACGGGGAGCTGTTTTTT	CSARRGIDGELFF
TRBV7-3	NA	NA	TRBJ2-1	TGTGCCAGCAGCTTAAACTATAACAATGAGCAGTTCTTC	CASSLNYNNEQFF
TRBV18	NA	TRBD2	TRBJ2-7	TGTGCCAGCTCACGGGGACTAGAAAACGAGCAGTACTTC	CASSRGLENEQYF
TRBV30	NA	NA	TRBJ1-1	TGTGCCTGGAGTGTACGAGAAAGGGCTGAAGCTTTCTTT	CAWSVRERAEAFF
TRBV25-1	NA	NA	TRBJ1-1	TGTGCCAGCAGTGAAGACTTGAACACTGAAGCTTTCTTT	CASSEDLNTEAFF
TRBV18	NA	NA	TRBJ2-1	TGTGCCAGCTCACCCCATCATGAGCAGTTCTTC	CASSPHHEQFF
TRBV12-3/TRBV12-4	NA	NA	TRBJ1-4	TGTGCCAGCAGTTTAGTAGGGTCAACCGATGAAAAACTGTTTTTT	CASSLVGSTDEKLFF
TRBV11-2	NA	NA	TRBJ1-3	TGTGCCAGCAGCTTGAGGGGCACAGGCGTAGACACCATATATTTT	CASSLRGTGVDTIYF
TRBV5-1	NA	NA	TRBJ2-7	TGCGCCAGCAGCTTGGGACCACGGCCCGAGCAGTACTTC	CASSLGPRPEQYF
TRBV29-1	NA	TRBD1	TRBJ2-7	TGCAGCGTTGGGACAGGCTCCTACGAGCAGTACTTC	CSVGTGSYEQYF
TRBV20-1	NA	NA	TRBJ1-1	TGCAGTGCTAGAGTGGACAGATTGAACACTGAAGCTTTCTTT	CSARVDRLNTEAFF
TRBV20-1	NA	NA	TRBJ1-1	TGCAGTGCTAGGGCCATCGGACGGGGCAACACTGAAGCTTTCTTT	CSARAIGRGNTEAFF
TRBV6-5	NA	NA	TRBJ1-2	TGTGCCAGCAGTCCACTAGGGGGCTATGGCTACACCTTC	CASSPLGGYGYTF
TRBV7-9	NA	TRBD2	TRBJ2-7	TGTGCCAGCAGTTTAACTAGCGGATCCTCCTACGAGCAGTACTTC	CASSLTSGSSYEQYF